The source of this T cell receptor (beta chain) is a study of T cell repertoires in cytomegalovirus infection. Study-wide context: CMV infection plus the matching HLA type was flagged by public TCR beta signatures. Study-wide points: The cumulative frequency of public TCR beta families identified carriers of CMV plus the relevant HLA. Across the ex vivo response, the dominant clonotypes were HLA-C-restricted CMV-specific TCR beta clonotypes.

MiXCR was run by TCRdb on the reads, yielding one entry per CDR3 protein. The sample yields more than 400,000 distinct CDR3 sequences, about a quarter seen once. Turning to this clonotype: Its specificity is not known.

This TCR derives from a human donor in good health (CMV status not recorded). Some clones in this sample may be carry-over from other donors' samples. Sequencing input: PBMCs.

DNA for the CDR3: TGTGCCAGCACCCAAAGACAGGGGAAAGTAGAGACCCAGTACTTC. This gives the protein CASTQRQGKVETQYF. The J gene is TRBJ2-5, the V gene TRBV6-6; the match to TRBD1 covers 8 bases. CDR1 and CDR2 (germline): MNHNY, SVGAGI (reference sequence). CDR3 length equals 15 residues. V trimming: 7 bases; J trimming: 4 bases; junction bases outside the gene matches: 11.